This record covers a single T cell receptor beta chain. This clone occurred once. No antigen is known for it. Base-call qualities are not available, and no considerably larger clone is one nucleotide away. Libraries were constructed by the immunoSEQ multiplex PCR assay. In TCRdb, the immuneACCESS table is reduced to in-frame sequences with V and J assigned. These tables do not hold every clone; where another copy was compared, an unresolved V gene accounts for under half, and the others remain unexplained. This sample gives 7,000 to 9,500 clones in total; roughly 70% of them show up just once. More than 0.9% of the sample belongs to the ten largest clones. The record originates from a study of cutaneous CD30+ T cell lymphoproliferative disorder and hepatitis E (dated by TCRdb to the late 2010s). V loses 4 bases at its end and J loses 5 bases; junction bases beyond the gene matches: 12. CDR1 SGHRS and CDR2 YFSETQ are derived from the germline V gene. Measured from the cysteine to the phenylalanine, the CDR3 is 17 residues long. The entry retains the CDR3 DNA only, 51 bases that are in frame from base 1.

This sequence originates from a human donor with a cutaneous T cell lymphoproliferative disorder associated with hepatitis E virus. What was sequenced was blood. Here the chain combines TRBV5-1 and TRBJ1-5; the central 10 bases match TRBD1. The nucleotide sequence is TGCGCCAGCAGCGTAGAGACAGGGGGCGGAAGGGATCAGCCCCAGCATTTT. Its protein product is CASSVETGGGRDQPQHF.